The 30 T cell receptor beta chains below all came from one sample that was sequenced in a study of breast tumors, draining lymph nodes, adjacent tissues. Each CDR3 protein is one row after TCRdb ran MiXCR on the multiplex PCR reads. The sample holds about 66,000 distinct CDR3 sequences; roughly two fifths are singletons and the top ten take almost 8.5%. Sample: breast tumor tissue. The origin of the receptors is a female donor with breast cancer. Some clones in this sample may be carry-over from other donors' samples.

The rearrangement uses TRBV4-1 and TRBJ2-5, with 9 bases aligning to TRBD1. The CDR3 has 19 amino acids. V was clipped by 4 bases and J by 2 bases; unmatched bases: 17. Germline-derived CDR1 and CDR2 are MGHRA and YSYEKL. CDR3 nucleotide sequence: TGCGCCAGCAGCCCTAAGGTTCTGGTCCCGGGACAGGGACAAGAGACCCAGTACTTC. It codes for CASSPKVLVPGQGQETQYF.

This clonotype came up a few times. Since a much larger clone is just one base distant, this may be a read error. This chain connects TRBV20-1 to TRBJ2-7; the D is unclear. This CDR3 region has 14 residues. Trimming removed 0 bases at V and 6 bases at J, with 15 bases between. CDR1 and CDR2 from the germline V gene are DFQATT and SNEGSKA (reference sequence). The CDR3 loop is CSARDLSRKSEQYF. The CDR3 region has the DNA TGCAGTGCTAGAGATCTCTCCCGCAAGTCCGAGCAGTACTTC.

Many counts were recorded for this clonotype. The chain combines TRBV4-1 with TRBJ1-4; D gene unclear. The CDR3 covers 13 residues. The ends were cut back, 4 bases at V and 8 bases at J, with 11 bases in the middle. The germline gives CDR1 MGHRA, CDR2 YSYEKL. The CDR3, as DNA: TGCGCCAGCAGCCGTCCCCCTCAGGAAAAACTGTTTTTT. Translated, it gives CASSRPPQEKLFF.

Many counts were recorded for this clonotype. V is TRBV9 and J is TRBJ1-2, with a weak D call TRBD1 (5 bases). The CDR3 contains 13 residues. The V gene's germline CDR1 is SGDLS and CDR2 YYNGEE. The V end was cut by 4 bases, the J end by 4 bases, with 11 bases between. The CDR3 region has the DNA TGTGCCAGCAGCAGGGTCGGGGGCTATGGCTACACCTTC. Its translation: CASSRVGGYGYTF.

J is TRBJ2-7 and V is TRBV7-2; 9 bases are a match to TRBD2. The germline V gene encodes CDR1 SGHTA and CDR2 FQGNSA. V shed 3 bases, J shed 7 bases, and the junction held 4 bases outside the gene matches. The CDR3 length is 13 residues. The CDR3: CASSLVAGEEQYF. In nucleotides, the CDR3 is TGTGCCAGCAGCTTGGTAGCGGGAGAGGAGCAGTACTTC. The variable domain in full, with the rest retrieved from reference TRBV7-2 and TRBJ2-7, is GAGVSQSPSNKVTEKGKDVELRCDPISGHTALYWYRQSLGQGLEFLIYFQGNSAPDKSGLPSDRFSAERTGGSVSTLTIQRTQQEDSAVYLCASSLVAGEEQYFGPGTRLTVT.

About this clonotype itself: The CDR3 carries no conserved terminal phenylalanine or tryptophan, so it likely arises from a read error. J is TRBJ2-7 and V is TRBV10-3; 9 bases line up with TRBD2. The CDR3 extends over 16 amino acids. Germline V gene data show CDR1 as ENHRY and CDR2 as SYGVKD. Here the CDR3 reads CVISDLTSGFTYEQYC. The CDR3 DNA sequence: TGTGTCATCAGTGATTTGACTAGCGGTTTTACCTACGAGCAGTACTGT.

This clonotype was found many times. Here the CDR3 DNA reads TGCGCCAGCAGCCAAGAATGGGGGACCCCAGTGGGGGAGCAGTACTTC. Its protein is CASSQEWGTPVGEQYF. The genes are TRBV4-1 and TRBJ2-7; D is possibly TRBD1 or TRBD2 (5 bases each). The V gene's germline CDR1 is MGHRA and CDR2 YSYEKL. CDR3 length: 16 amino acids. V shed 0 bases and J shed 7 bases, with 19 bases lying between them.

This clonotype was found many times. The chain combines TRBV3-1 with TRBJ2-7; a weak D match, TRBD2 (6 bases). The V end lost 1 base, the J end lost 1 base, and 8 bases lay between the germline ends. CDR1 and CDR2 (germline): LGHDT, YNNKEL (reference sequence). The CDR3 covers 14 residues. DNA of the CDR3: TGTGCCAGCAGCCAAGGGGGACTTTCCTACGAGCAGTACTTC. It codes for CASSQGGLSYEQYF.

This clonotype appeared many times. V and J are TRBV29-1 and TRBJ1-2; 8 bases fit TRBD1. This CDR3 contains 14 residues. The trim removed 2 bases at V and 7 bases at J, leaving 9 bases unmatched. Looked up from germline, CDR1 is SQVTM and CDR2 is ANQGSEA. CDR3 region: CSVEKGAGGGGYTF. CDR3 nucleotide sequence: TGCAGCGTTGAAAAGGGGGCAGGGGGCGGTGGCTACACCTTC.

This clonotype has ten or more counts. CDR3 loop: CARTGTDTSRGNTIYF. DNA for the CDR3: TGTGCCAGGACCGGGACGGACACTTCACGAGGAAACACCATATATTTT. The gene calls are TRBV5-8 and TRBJ1-3, with D maybe TRBD1 (5 bases). The CDR3 sequence is 16 residues long. With 8 bases removed from V and 4 bases from J, the gap between germline ends came to 22 bases. Germline CDR1 reads SGHTS; CDR2 reads YDEGEE.

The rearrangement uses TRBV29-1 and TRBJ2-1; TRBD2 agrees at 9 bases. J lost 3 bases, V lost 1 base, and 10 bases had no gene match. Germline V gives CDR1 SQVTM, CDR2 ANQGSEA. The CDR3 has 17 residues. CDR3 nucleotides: TGCAGCGTTGAAGTAGCGGGGGAGGGTGGGAACTACAATGAGCAGTTCTTC. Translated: CSVEVAGEGGNYNEQFF.

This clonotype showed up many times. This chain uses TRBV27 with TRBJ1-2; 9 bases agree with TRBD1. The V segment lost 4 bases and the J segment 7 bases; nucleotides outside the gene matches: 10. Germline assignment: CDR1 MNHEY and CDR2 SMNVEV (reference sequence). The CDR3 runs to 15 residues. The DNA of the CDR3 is TGTGCCAGCAGTTGGGGGACCGGGACAGGGCGTGGCTACACCTTC. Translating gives CASSWGTGTGRGYTF.

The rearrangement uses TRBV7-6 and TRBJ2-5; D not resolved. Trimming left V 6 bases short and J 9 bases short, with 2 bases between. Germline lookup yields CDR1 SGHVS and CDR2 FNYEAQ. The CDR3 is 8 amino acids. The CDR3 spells CASRPQYF. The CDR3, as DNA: TGTGCCAGCAGGCCCCAGTACTTC.

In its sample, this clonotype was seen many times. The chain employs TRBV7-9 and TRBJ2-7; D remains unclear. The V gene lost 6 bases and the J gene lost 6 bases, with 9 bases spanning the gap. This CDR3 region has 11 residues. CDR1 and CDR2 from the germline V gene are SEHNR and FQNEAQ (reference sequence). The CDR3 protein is CASSPPSEQYF. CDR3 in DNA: TGTGCCAGCAGTCCTCCCTCCGAGCAGTACTTC.

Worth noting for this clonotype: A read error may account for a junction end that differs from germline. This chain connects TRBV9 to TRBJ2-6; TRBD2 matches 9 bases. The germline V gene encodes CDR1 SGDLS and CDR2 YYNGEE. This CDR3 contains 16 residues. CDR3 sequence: CASSEAGGSWANVLTF. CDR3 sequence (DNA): TGTGCCAGCAGCGAAGCGGGAGGCTCTTGGGCCAACGTCCTGACTTTC.

The chain's CDR3 is CASSSAGQYQPQHF. In nucleotides, the CDR3 is TGTGCCAGCAGCTCGGCGGGACAGTATCAGCCCCAGCATTTT. This chain joins TRBV7-2 and TRBJ1-5; 7 bases map to TRBD1. Germline V lookup: CDR1 SGHTA, CDR2 FQGNSA. The junction had 5 bases not matched to a gene; V was cut back by 4 bases and J by 5 bases. This CDR3 is built from 14 residues.

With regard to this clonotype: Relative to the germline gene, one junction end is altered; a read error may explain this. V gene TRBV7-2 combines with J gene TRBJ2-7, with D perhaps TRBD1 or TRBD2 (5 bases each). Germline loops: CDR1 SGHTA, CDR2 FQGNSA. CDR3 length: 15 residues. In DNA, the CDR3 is TGTGCCAGCAGCCTTCAGACGGGGCAGAAATACGAGCAGTCCTTC. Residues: CASSLQTGQKYEQSF.

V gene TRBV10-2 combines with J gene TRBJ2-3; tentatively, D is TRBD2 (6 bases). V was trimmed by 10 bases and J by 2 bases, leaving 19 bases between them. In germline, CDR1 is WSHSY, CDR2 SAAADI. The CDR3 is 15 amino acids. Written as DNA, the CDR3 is TGCGCCACCACTAAGCCCGGGAGATTCACAGATACGCAGTATTTT. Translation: CATTKPGRFTDTQYF.

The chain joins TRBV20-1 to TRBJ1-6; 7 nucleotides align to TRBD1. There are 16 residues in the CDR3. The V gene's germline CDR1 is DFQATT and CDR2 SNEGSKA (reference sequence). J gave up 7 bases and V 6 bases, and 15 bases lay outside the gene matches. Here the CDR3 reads CSAGLARDSRNSPLHF. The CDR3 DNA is TGCAGTGCGGGACTAGCCCGGGACAGTCGCAATTCACCCCTCCACTTT.

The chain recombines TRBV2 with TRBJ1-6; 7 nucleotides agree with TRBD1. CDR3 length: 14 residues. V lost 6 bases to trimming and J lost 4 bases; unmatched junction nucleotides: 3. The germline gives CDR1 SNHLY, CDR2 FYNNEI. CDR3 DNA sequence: TGTGCCAGCAGGGAGACAGGGTATAATTCACCCCTCCACTTT. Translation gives CASRETGYNSPLHF.

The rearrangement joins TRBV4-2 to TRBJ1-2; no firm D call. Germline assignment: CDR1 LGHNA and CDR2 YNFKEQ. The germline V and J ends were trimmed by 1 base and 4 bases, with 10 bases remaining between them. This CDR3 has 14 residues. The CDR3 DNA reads TGTGCCAGCAGCCAAGTAAATGTCCGCTATGGCTACACCTTC. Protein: CASSQVNVRYGYTF.

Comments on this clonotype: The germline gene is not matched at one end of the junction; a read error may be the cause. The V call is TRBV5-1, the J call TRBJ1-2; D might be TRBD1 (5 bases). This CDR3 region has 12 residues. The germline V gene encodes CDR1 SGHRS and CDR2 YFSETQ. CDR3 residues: CASSLTDCGYTF. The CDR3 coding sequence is TGCGCCAGTAGCTTGACAGACTGTGGCTACACCTTC.

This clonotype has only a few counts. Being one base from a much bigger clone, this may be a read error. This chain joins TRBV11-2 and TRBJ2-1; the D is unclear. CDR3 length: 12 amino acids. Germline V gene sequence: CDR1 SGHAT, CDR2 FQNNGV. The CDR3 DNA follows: TGTGCCAGCAGCCTTGTCACCAATGCGCAGTTCTTC. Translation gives CASSLVTNAQFF.

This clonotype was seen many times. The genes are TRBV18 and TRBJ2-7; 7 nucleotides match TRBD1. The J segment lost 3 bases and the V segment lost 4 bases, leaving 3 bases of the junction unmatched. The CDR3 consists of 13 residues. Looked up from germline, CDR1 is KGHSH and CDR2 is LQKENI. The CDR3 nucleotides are TGTGCCAGCTCACTACGGGACAGCTACGAGCAGTACTTC. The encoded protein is CASSLRDSYEQYF.

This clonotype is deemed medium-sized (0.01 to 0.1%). This CDR3 is CASSIAGHKTRGYTF. CDR3 in DNA: TGTGCCAGTAGTATAGCCGGACACAAAACTAGGGGCTACACCTTC. This chain connects TRBV19 to TRBJ1-2; perhaps TRBD1 as D (5 bases). V lost 1 base and J lost 8, with 17 bases in between. Germline CDR1 LNHDA, CDR2 SQIVND (reference sequence). The CDR3 runs to 15 residues.

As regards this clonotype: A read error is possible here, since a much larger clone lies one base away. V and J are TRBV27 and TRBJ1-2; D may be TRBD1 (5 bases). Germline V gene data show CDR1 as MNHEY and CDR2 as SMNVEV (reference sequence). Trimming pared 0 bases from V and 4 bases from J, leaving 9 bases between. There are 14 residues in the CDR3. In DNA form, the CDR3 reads TGTGCCAGCAGTTTATCCTCAGGGACCTATGGCTACACCTTC. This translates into CASSLSSGTYGYTF.

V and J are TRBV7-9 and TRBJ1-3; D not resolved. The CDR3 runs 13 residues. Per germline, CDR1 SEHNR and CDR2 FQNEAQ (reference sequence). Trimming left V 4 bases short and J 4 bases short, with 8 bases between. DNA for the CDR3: TGTGCCAGCAGCTCCCTGGACGGAAACACCATATATTTT. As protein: CASSSLDGNTIYF.

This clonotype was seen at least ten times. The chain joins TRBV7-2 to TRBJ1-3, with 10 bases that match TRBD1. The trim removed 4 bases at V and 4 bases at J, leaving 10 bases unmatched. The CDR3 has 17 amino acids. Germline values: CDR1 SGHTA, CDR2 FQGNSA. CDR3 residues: CASSSPPGTGAGNTIYF. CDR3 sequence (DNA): TGTGCCAGCAGCTCCCCGCCTGGGACAGGGGCGGGAAACACCATATATTTT.

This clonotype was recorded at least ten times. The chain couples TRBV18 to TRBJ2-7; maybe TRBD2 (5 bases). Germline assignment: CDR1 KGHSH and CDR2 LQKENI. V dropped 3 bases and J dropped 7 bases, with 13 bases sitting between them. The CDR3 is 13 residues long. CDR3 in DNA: TGTGCCAGCTCACCCGGCCCTCCGGGGGAGCAGTACTTC. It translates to CASSPGPPGEQYF.

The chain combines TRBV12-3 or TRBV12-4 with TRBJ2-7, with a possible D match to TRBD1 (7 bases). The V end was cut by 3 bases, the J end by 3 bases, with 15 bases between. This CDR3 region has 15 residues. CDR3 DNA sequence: TGTGCCAGCAGTTTCCAAGGAGGGGGCCTCTACGAGCAGTACTTC. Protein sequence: CASSFQGGGLYEQYF.